Presented here are 32 T cell receptor beta chains from one specimen sequenced in a study of cytomegalovirus exposure and HLA in healthy donors. The PCR used 60 Vbeta and 13 Jbeta primers. Measured with immunoSEQ multiplex PCR; TCRdb has only the in-frame clones, and not every one. This table lists roughly 140,000 clones. Material for sequencing was PBMCs. These receptors originate from a male donor in good health and CMV-seronegative.

The chain has TRBV14 and TRBJ2-7; TRBD1 is a possible D gene (6 bases). The V gene's germline CDR1 is SGHDN and CDR2 FVKESK. This CDR3 contains 15 residues. Trimming left V 1 base short and J 7 bases short, with 17 bases between. CDR3 DNA sequence: TGTGCCAGCAGCCAAGGTCGCAGGGGCTGGAATGAGCAGTACTTC. Translation gives CASSQGRRGWNEQYF.

This chain's CDR3 is CASSLGGRPEAFF. In DNA form, the CDR3 reads TGTGCCAGCAGCTTAGGGGGGCGGCCGGAAGCTTTCTTT. This chain links TRBV7-9 with TRBJ1-1; maybe TRBD1 (6 bases). There are 13 residues in the CDR3. Germline loops: CDR1 SEHNR, CDR2 FQNEAQ (reference sequence). Trimming left V 1 base short and J 8 bases short, with 11 bases between.

Note on this clone: Within the sample, other DNA sequences also encode this same CDR3. The chain employs TRBV7-2 and TRBJ1-1; possibly TRBD1 for D (5 bases). The CDR3 loop spans 13 amino acids. V gave up 3 bases and J gave up 8 bases, with 13 bases separating them. Germline values: CDR1 SGHTA, CDR2 FQGNSA. The CDR3 loop reads CASSLAQGTEAFF. The CDR3 DNA sequence: TGTGCCAGCAGCTTGGCTCAGGGAACGGAAGCTTTCTTT.

The chain uses TRBV29-1 and TRBJ2-2; the D is unclear. The CDR3 spans 15 residues. CDR1 SQVTM and CDR2 ANQGSEA come from the germline V gene. V was cut by 5 bases and J by 4 bases, with 17 bases left in between. The CDR3 DNA follows: TGCAGCGTTTCAGACCTAGTTGGTAGCACCGGGGAGCTGTTTTTT. Translation: CSVSDLVGSTGELFF.

The gene calls are TRBV30 and TRBJ1-3; D is unclear. The CDR3 spans 16 residues. The V end was cut by 2 bases, the J end by 0 bases, with 14 bases between. Germline assignment: CDR1 GTSNPN and CDR2 SVGIG (reference sequence). The CDR3 spells CAWSHGGINSGNTIYF. CDR3 in DNA: TGTGCCTGGAGTCACGGAGGGATAAACTCTGGAAACACCATATATTTT.

The gene calls are TRBV11-2 and TRBJ1-5, with unresolved D. The CDR3 sequence is 13 residues long. V lost 5 bases and J lost 4, with 9 bases in between. Germline CDR1 is SGHAT and CDR2 is FQNNGV. The CDR3, as DNA: TGTGCCAGCAGCCCACACACGAATCAGCCCCAGCATTTT. Translation: CASSPHTNQPQHF. Combining the CDR3 with reference TRBV11-2 and TRBJ1-5 gives the whole variable domain EAGVAQSPRYKIIEKRQSVAFWCNPISGHATLYWYQQILGQGPKLLIQFQNNGVVDDSQLPKDRFSAERLKGVDSTLKIQPAKLEDSAVYLCASSPHTNQPQHFGDGTRLSIL.

This chain links TRBV4-1 with TRBJ2-4; 8 nucleotides line up with TRBD2. The ends lost 0 bases at V and 3 bases at J; junction bases unmatched: 4. This CDR3 has 16 amino acids. The germline CDR1 and CDR2 sequences are MGHRA and YSYEKL. In DNA, the CDR3 is TGCGCCAGCAGCCAAGAGAATAGCGGGGTCAAAAACATTCAGTACTTC. Translation gives CASSQENSGVKNIQYF.

This chain joins TRBV29-1 and TRBJ2-1, with a possible D match to TRBD2 (5 bases). Trimming cost V 6 bases and J 1 base, with 7 bases left between them. This CDR3 is 12 amino acids long. The germline CDR1 and CDR2 sequences are SQVTM and ANQGSEA. The CDR3 region has the DNA TGCAGCGTAACGGGGTCCTACAATGAGCAGTTCTTC. Protein sequence: CSVTGSYNEQFF.

This chain links TRBV30 with TRBJ1-5; D remains ambiguous. V gave up 0 bases and J gave up 6 bases, with 9 bases separating them. Germline V gene lookup returns CDR1 GTSNPN and CDR2 SVGIG (reference sequence). The length of the CDR3 is 13 residues. This CDR3 reads CAWSVPGSQPQHF. DNA for the CDR3: TGTGCCTGGAGTGTACCTGGGAGTCAGCCCCAGCATTTT. Looking up the rest from reference TRBV30 and TRBJ1-5 gives the full variable domain: SQTIHQWPATLVQPVGSPLSLECTVEGTSNPNLYWYRQAAGRGLQLLFYSVGIGQISSEVPQNLSASRPQDRQFILSSKKLLLSDSGFYLCAWSVPGSQPQHFGDGTRLSIL.

The genes are TRBV14 and TRBJ2-6; 8 nucleotides line up with TRBD2. Germline CDR1 SGHDN, CDR2 FVKESK. CDR3 length: 18 residues. Trimming removed 3 bases from V and 0 bases from J; junction bases left unmatched: 7. The CDR3 DNA reads as TGTGCCAGCAGCCACCGGGAGGGCTTCTTCTCTGGGGCCAACGTCCTGACTTTC. Its protein is CASSHREGFFSGANVLTF.

The genes are TRBV10-3 and TRBJ1-2; 9 bases are a match to TRBD1. Trimming cost V 3 bases and J 4 bases; bases outside gene matches: 6. Germline-derived CDR1 and CDR2 are ENHRY and SYGVKD. The CDR3 contains 15 residues. The CDR3 loop reads CAISEETGGAYGYTF. CDR3 DNA: TGTGCCATCAGTGAAGAGACAGGGGGGGCCTATGGCTACACCTTC.

The J gene is TRBJ2-1, the V gene TRBV18, with D maybe TRBD2 (7 bases). CDR1 is KGHSH, CDR2 LQKENI, per germline. Trimming cost V 2 bases and J 2 bases, with 13 bases left between them. The CDR3 spans 16 residues. In DNA form, the CDR3 reads TGTGCCAGCTCACCATGGCGGGGGCCCCCCTACAATGAGCAGTTCTTC. Its translation is CASSPWRGPPYNEQFF.

The chain carries TRBV19 and TRBJ1-1; D gene unclear. The CDR3 is made up of 15 amino acids. The V end lost 2 bases, the J end lost 3 bases, and 13 bases lay between the germline ends. Germline lookup yields CDR1 LNHDA and CDR2 SQIVND (reference sequence). CDR3: CASSIISAVHTEAFF. CDR3 DNA: TGTGCCAGTAGTATAATCTCGGCGGTGCACACTGAAGCTTTCTTT.

The chain couples TRBV11-3 to TRBJ2-1, with TRBD2 matching over 8 bases. Germline V CDR1 and CDR2: SGHNT, YENEEA. J gave up 10 bases and V 1 base, and 0 bases lay outside the gene matches. There are 12 residues in the CDR3. CDR3 amino acids: CASSLGGGEQFF. In DNA, the CDR3 is TGTGCCAGCAGCTTAGGCGGGGGGGAGCAGTTCTTC.

The chain carries TRBV7-6 and TRBJ1-5; D uncertain. This CDR3 has 15 residues. Germline loops: CDR1 SGHVS, CDR2 FNYEAQ. V was shortened by 1 base and J by 4 bases, with 11 bases between the two germline ends. CDR3 coding DNA: TGTGCCAGCAGCTTAGTTCCCGGGTTTAATCAGCCCCAGCATTTT. Translation: CASSLVPGFNQPQHF.

The CDR3 here is CASSRGGAGYEQYF. CDR3 bases: TGTGCCAGCAGTCGTGGTGGGGCAGGGTACGAGCAGTACTTC. The chain uses TRBV28 and TRBJ2-7, with D possibly matching TRBD1 (5 bases). The V and J ends lost 5 bases and 4 bases respectively, with 15 bases between them. CDR1 and CDR2 (germline): MDHEN, SYDVKM. The CDR3 loop spans 14 amino acids.

The chain carries TRBV7-6 and TRBJ1-4; 7 bases match TRBD1. Germline V lookup: CDR1 SGHVS, CDR2 FNYEAQ. The CDR3 has 15 residues. V shed 5 bases and J 7 bases; nucleotides not matched to a gene: 10. This CDR3 reads CASSQDREPGEKLFF. The CDR3 nucleotides read TGTGCCAGCAGCCAAGACAGGGAACCTGGTGAAAAACTGTTTTTT.

The rearrangement uses TRBV5-6 and TRBJ2-6, with a possible D match to TRBD1 (5 bases). CDR3 length: 19 amino acids. The V and J ends lost 2 bases and 4 bases respectively, with 22 bases between them. CDR1 and CDR2 from the germline V gene are SGHDT and YYEEEE. DNA for the CDR3: TGTGCCAGCAGCTTTAGATTGGGGATAGGGGCGCGGGGGGCCAACGTCCTGACTTTC. It codes for CASSFRLGIGARGANVLTF.

J is TRBJ1-2 and V is TRBV19, with 7 bases fitting TRBD1. Per germline, CDR1 LNHDA and CDR2 SQIVND (reference sequence). V dropped 7 bases and J dropped 7; count of bases not matched to a gene: 18. The CDR3 loop spans 16 amino acids. The CDR3 reads CASKVLTGSRQGGYTF. CDR3 nucleotide sequence: TGTGCCAGTAAAGTTTTGACAGGGAGCCGACAAGGTGGCTACACCTTC.

In nucleotides, the CDR3 is TGTGCCAGCAGCTCTCAGAGGGACAATGAGCAGTTCTTC. It specifies CASSSQRDNEQFF. The rearrangement links TRBV13 to TRBJ2-1; a possible D gene is TRBD2 (5 bases). Germline CDR1 and CDR2: PRHDT and FYEKMQ (reference sequence). This CDR3 is built from 13 residues. Trimming took 4 bases from V and 5 from J, leaving 9 bases between them.

The chain links TRBV5-1 to TRBJ2-2; unclear D gene. The V gene's germline CDR1 is SGHRS and CDR2 YFSETQ. The germline V and J ends were trimmed by 4 bases and 3 bases, with 4 bases remaining between them. The CDR3 has 12 amino acids. The CDR3 spells CASSPYTGELFF. For the CDR3, the DNA is TGCGCCAGCAGCCCCTACACCGGGGAGCTGTTTTTT.

The CDR3 is CASSPGGLDEAFF. DNA for the CDR3: TGTGCCAGCAGCCCCGGCGGGCTGGATGAAGCTTTCTTT. The rearrangement joins TRBV28 to TRBJ1-1; D is unclear. The CDR3 contains 13 residues. Germline values: CDR1 MDHEN, CDR2 SYDVKM. V lost 6 bases to trimming and J lost 7 bases, with 15 bases between them.

The chain employs TRBV9 and TRBJ2-3; 14 bases are a match to TRBD2. Germline CDR1 and CDR2: SGDLS and YYNGEE. Trimming at V came to 4 bases and at J to 4 bases, leaving 8 bases not matched to a gene. This CDR3 has 17 amino acids. CDR3 nucleotides: TGTGCCAGCAGCCCGCGGACTAGCGGGGGGATAGCAGATACGCAGTATTTT. Translation gives CASSPRTSGGIADTQYF.

The J gene is TRBJ1-1, the V gene TRBV29-1; 7 nucleotides line up with TRBD1. The CDR3 runs 14 residues. Germline CDR1 is SQVTM and CDR2 is ANQGSEA. With V trimmed by 1 base and J by 4 bases, 6 bases remained unmatched. The CDR3 bases are TGCAGCGTTGAAGCAACGGGACAGTTCACTGAAGCTTTCTTT. Its protein product is CSVEATGQFTEAFF.

The rearrangement links TRBV18 to TRBJ2-5; 12 nucleotides agree with TRBD2. The CDR3 sequence is 16 residues long. CDR1 and CDR2 from the germline V gene are KGHSH and LQKENI. V was clipped by 3 bases and J by 0 bases; unmatched bases: 2. CDR3 in amino acids: CASSPPSGGDQETQYF. CDR3 in DNA: TGTGCCAGCTCACCTCCTAGCGGGGGGGACCAAGAGACCCAGTACTTC.

The chain joins TRBV20-1 to TRBJ2-7; 8 bases fit TRBD1. V lost 5 bases, J lost 3 bases, and 0 bases stayed unmatched. The CDR3 sequence is 11 residues long. CDR1 DFQATT and CDR2 SNEGSKA come from the germline V gene (reference sequence). CDR3 sequence: CSAGQGYEQYF. The CDR3 region has the DNA TGCAGTGCTGGACAGGGCTACGAGCAGTACTTC.

The chain uses TRBV29-1 and TRBJ2-2; 10 positions match TRBD1. The CDR3 contains 15 residues. The ends lost 6 bases at V and 6 bases at J; junction bases unmatched: 10. The V gene's germline CDR1 is SQVTM and CDR2 ANQGSEA. The CDR3 is CSVTRDRGNPGELFF. Written as DNA, the CDR3 is TGCAGCGTGACCCGGGACAGGGGAAACCCCGGGGAGCTGTTTTTT.

The genes are TRBV19 and TRBJ1-1; the D gene is possibly TRBD1 (5 bases). Germline assignment: CDR1 LNHDA and CDR2 SQIVND (reference sequence). Trimming took off 4 bases at V and 4 bases at J, with 19 bases between the two ends. The CDR3 length is 16 residues. The CDR3 sequence: CASSKFSGLQGTEAFF. CDR3 DNA sequence: TGTGCCAGTAGTAAATTCTCGGGACTTCAGGGCACTGAAGCTTTCTTT.

This chain uses TRBV30 with TRBJ2-2, with D possibly TRBD1 on 6 matching bases. The CDR3 is made up of 14 amino acids. Trimming shortened V by 4 bases and J by 7 bases, and 16 bases separated the two germline ends. Germline lookup yields CDR1 GTSNPN and CDR2 SVGIG (reference sequence). The CDR3 nucleotides are TGTGCCTGGACACACCTACAGGGAATCGGGGAGCTGTTTTTT. Its translation: CAWTHLQGIGELFF. Filled out from reference TRBV30 and TRBJ2-2, the complete variable domain reads SQTIHQWPATLVQPVGSPLSLECTVEGTSNPNLYWYRQAAGRGLQLLFYSVGIGQISSEVPQNLSASRPQDRQFILSSKKLLLSDSGFYLCAWTHLQGIGELFFGEGSRLTVL.

DNA of the CDR3: TGTGCCAGCTCTCTCACATGGTTTGATGGCTACACCTTC. It specifies CASSLTWFDGYTF. The chain recombines TRBV18 with TRBJ1-2; D is ambiguous. The CDR3 length is 13 residues. CDR1 is KGHSH and CDR2 is LQKENI in the germline V gene. Between the trimmed V and J ends, which lost 6 bases and 6 bases, there was a span of 14 bases. The full variable domain, rest sourced from reference TRBV18 and TRBJ1-2, is NAGVMQNPRHLVRRRGQEARLRCSPMKGHSHVYWYRQLPEEGLKFMVYLQKENIIDESGMPKERFSAEFPKEGPSILRIQQVVRGDSAAYFCASSLTWFDGYTFGSGTRLTVV.

The CDR3 reads CASSQDTWDRGSYEQYF. Here the CDR3 DNA reads TGCGCCAGCAGCCAAGATACTTGGGACAGGGGCTCCTACGAGCAGTACTTC. This rearrangement joins TRBV4-3 to TRBJ2-7; 10 bases match TRBD1. CDR3 length: 17 amino acids. With V trimmed by 0 bases and J by 0 bases, 5 bases remained unmatched. From germline, CDR1 is LGHNA and CDR2 YSLEER.

The chain is built from TRBV15 and TRBJ1-1, with D uncertain. Germline loops: CDR1 LNHNV, CDR2 YYDKDF (reference sequence). The length of the CDR3 is 15 residues. Between the trimmed V and J ends, which lost 1 base and 7 bases, there was a span of 16 bases. CDR3 protein: CATSRGSRNRFEAFF. The CDR3 DNA reads TGTGCCACCAGCAGAGGGTCCAGGAATAGGTTTGAAGCTTTCTTT.